Presented here are 11 T cell receptor beta chains from one specimen sequenced in a study of identical twins. From the 5' RACE reads, TCRdb called clonotypes with MiXCR, one entry per CDR3 protein. Here the sample spans under 1 million distinct CDR3 sequences, more than 9% being singletons. This same sample was also part of a study on yellow fever vaccine responses in identical twins.

Sequencing was performed on PBMCs. These receptors were taken from a woman under 30 in good health.

This clonotype was picked up a small number of times. The rearrangement uses TRBV28 and TRBJ2-3; a weak D match, TRBD1 (6 bases). V lost 1 base and J lost 0, with 17 bases in between. Germline V CDR1 and CDR2: MDHEN, SYDVKM. The CDR3 is 18 amino acids. The CDR3 region is CASSLSQKQGFSTDTQYF. CDR3 nucleotide sequence: TGTGCCAGCAGTTTATCTCAAAAACAGGGTTTTAGCACAGATACGCAGTATTTT.

This clonotype was detected only a few times. The rearrangement joins TRBV12-3 or TRBV12-4 to TRBJ2-7; no definite D call. V gave up 0 bases and J gave up 9 bases, with 12 bases separating them. The CDR3 contains 13 residues. CDR3 region: CASSLAPSWRQYF. Here the CDR3 DNA reads TGTGCCAGCAGTTTAGCCCCCTCATGGCGGCAGTACTTC.

This clonotype was found a few times. The chain employs TRBV27 and TRBJ2-7, with D possibly matching TRBD1 (6 bases). The ends were cut back, 5 bases at V and 1 base at J, with 15 bases in the middle. Germline V lookup: CDR1 MNHEY, CDR2 SMNVEV (reference sequence). This CDR3 comprises 15 residues. CDR3 region: CASSPGWGRSYEQYF. CDR3 in DNA: TGTGCCAGCAGTCCCGGGTGGGGGCGATCCTACGAGCAGTACTTC.

This chain joins TRBV25-1 and TRBJ1-2; D unresolved. The CDR3 has 12 residues. Per germline, CDR1 MGHDK and CDR2 SYGVNS. V dropped 2 bases and J dropped 3 bases, with 4 bases sitting between them. The chain's CDR3 is CASSEVYYGYTF. CDR3 DNA: TGTGCCAGCAGTGAAGTTTACTATGGCTACACCTTC.

On this clonotype itself: One end of the junction does not line up with germline, which may come from a read error. The chain combines TRBV5-1 with TRBJ2-1; no definite D call. Germline V gene lookup returns CDR1 SGHRS and CDR2 YFSETQ. This CDR3 is built from 15 residues. As DNA, the CDR3 is TGCGACAGCAGCTTGGCCTCACCCTCCTACAATGAGCAGTTCTTC. It yields the protein CDSSLASPSYNEQFF.

The table lists this clonotype with a few counts. The rearrangement joins TRBV5-6 to TRBJ2-3, with 8 bases identical to TRBD2. Germline values: CDR1 SGHDT, CDR2 YYEEEE. V dropped 1 base and J dropped 3; count of bases not matched to a gene: 16. The CDR3 runs to 19 residues. The CDR3 region has the DNA TGTGCCAGCAGCTTGCTGGGTCGGCGGGAGGCCCGCGGGACAGATACGCAGTATTTT. It is translated as CASSLLGRREARGTDTQYF.

This clonotype was counted between two and nine times. The gene calls are TRBV29-1 and TRBJ2-7; 7 nucleotides match TRBD2. This CDR3 is built from 13 residues. The germline gives CDR1 SQVTM, CDR2 ANQGSEA. Germline trimming cut 7 bases from V and 7 bases from J; bases unmatched to any gene: 13. The CDR3 bases are TGCAGCGCACGTGGGCGGGAGATGGGTGAGCAGTACTTC. Amino acids: CSARGREMGEQYF.

This clonotype was seen a handful of times. This chain joins TRBV3-1 and TRBJ2-3; TRBD1 matches at 9 bases. The ends lost 6 bases at V and 2 bases at J; junction bases unmatched: 15. Germline lookup yields CDR1 LGHDT and CDR2 YNNKEL (reference sequence). There are 18 residues in the CDR3. CDR3 region: CASSFTFPGQGYTDTQYF. The CDR3 bases are TGTGCCAGCAGTTTCACCTTTCCGGGACAGGGCTACACAGATACGCAGTATTTT.

The V and J genes are TRBV15 and TRBJ2-1; 9 nucleotides match TRBD1. V trimming: 0 bases; J trimming: 4 bases; junction bases outside the gene matches: 7. The CDR3 consists of 17 residues. Germline V lookup: CDR1 LNHNV, CDR2 YYDKDF (reference sequence). CDR3 sequence: CATSRDGWTGEYNEQFF. CDR3 nucleotide sequence: TGTGCCACCAGCAGAGATGGCTGGACAGGGGAATACAATGAGCAGTTCTTC.

This clonotype was picked up many times. The chain employs TRBV7-9 and TRBJ2-1; D not resolved. Per the germline V gene, CDR1 is SEHNR and CDR2 is FQNEAQ (reference sequence). The CDR3 is 16 residues long. Trimming cost V 5 bases and J 0 bases, with 14 bases left between them. The DNA of the CDR3 is TGTGCCAGCAGCCCTGGTGGGCTAAGCTCCTACAATGAGCAGTTCTTC. It is translated as CASSPGGLSSYNEQFF.

CDR3 DNA sequence: TGCAGTGCTAGGGGGTCCAGGGGGCAAGGTAATTCACCCCTCCACTTT. It codes for CSARGSRGQGNSPLHF. The genes are TRBV20-1 and TRBJ1-6, with 8 bases identical to TRBD1. Germline V CDR1 and CDR2: DFQATT, SNEGSKA (reference sequence). The CDR3 extends over 16 amino acids. J was trimmed by 6 bases and V by 3 bases; bases with no gene match: 10.